The 7 T cell receptor beta chains below all came from one sample that was sequenced in a study of T cell changes during pregnancy in multiple sclerosis. Profiled with immunoSEQ multiplex PCR; TCRdb holds only in-frame clones, not every one. The repertoire holds roughly 26,000 clones, 75% to 90% seen once, with roughly 17% in the top ten. This sample comprised CD8+ T cells from peripheral blood mononuclear cells, obtained in the second trimester of pregnancy. These receptors were obtained from a female donor with multiple sclerosis, enrolled in a pregnancy study.

This clone appeared a single time. The chain uses TRBV28 and TRBJ1-5, with D possibly matching TRBD1 (6 bases). Germline CDR1 reads MDHEN; CDR2 reads SYDVKM. This CDR3 is built from 15 residues. Trimming removed 3 bases at V and 0 bases at J, with 9 bases between. CDR3 protein: CASSFPQGSNQPQHF. CDR3 nucleotide sequence: TGTGCCAGCAGTTTCCCACAGGGTAGCAATCAGCCCCAGCATTTT.

The gene calls are TRBV5-4 and TRBJ2-2; TRBD2 is a possible D gene (6 bases). CDR3 length: 15 amino acids. Trimming removed 2 bases from V and 6 bases from J, with 14 bases in between. Per germline, CDR1 SGHNT and CDR2 YYREEE (reference sequence). CDR3 sequence reads: CASSFSLAGAGELFF. In DNA, the CDR3 is TGTGCCAGCAGCTTCTCACTAGCAGGCGCCGGGGAGCTGTTTTTT.

This clone was seen a few times. This CDR3 reads CATGNPSHIQYF. CDR3 bases: TGTGCCACCGGTAACCCGAGCCACATTCAGTACTTC. The J gene is TRBJ2-4, the V gene TRBV27; D remains unclear. The CDR3 runs to 12 residues. Trimming took 10 bases from V and 8 from J, leaving 15 bases between them. Looked up from germline, CDR1 is MNHEY and CDR2 is SMNVEV (reference sequence).

In DNA, the CDR3 is TGTGCCAGCAGCCACGACAGGGGCTTCAACACCGGGGAGCTGTTTTTT. This encodes CASSHDRGFNTGELFF. V usage is TRBV7-9 and J usage is TRBJ1-3, with TRBD1 matching over 8 bases. The last part of the DNA fits TRBJ2-2 better; the J call may be wrong. There are 16 residues in the CDR3. Germline values: CDR1 SEHNR, CDR2 FQNEAQ (reference sequence).

The chain links TRBV5-4 to TRBJ1-3, with D unclear. This CDR3 contains 15 residues. Trimming stripped 0 bases from V and 8 bases from J, with 15 bases between. Germline V gene data show CDR1 as SGHNT and CDR2 as YYREEE (reference sequence). The CDR3 spells CASSLEGGLGDTIYF. CDR3 in DNA: TGTGCCAGCAGCTTGGAAGGAGGGCTCGGGGACACCATATATTTT.

This clone was counted a single time. The V call is TRBV27, the J call TRBJ1-1; 7 bases are shared with TRBD1. Germline trimming cut 7 bases from V and 2 bases from J; bases unmatched to any gene: 4. Germline V gives CDR1 MNHEY, CDR2 SMNVEV (reference sequence). The CDR3 spans 13 residues. The CDR3 DNA is TGTGCCAGCAAGGACAGGCTAAACACTGAAGCTTTCTTT. Amino acids: CASKDRLNTEAFF.

The chain joins TRBV5-1 to TRBJ2-7; D call uncertain. V lost 0 bases, J lost 4 bases, and 5 bases lay in between. Germline V gene data show CDR1 as SGHRS and CDR2 as YFSETQ. CDR3 length: 12 residues. The CDR3 loop reads CASSLVPYEQYF. CDR3 DNA: TGCGCCAGCAGCTTGGTCCCTTACGAGCAGTACTTC.